This TCR beta chain was obtained from a study of blood T cell repertoires in COVID-19. This CDR3 region has 16 residues. The V end was cut by 1 base, the J end by 8 bases, with 19 bases between. The V gene's germline CDR1 is SGHVS and CDR2 FNYEAQ. Assay used: immunoSEQ multiplex PCR; TCRdb lists only in-frame clones, some missing. The data contain about 190,000 clones, around nine tenths of them seen just once; the ten biggest clones take up around 7%. The source of this sequence is a man aged 40-49 years with acute or convalescent COVID-19. V gene TRBV7-6 combines with J gene TRBJ2-3, with D perhaps TRBD2 (6 bases). Sequences were obtained from peripheral blood. In DNA, the CDR3 is TGTGCCAGCAGCTTAGGGGTGGAGGGGCAAAAGGCTACGCAGTATTTT. This gives the protein CASSLGVEGQKATQYF.